This T cell receptor (beta chain) was captured in a study of low-dose radiotherapy and immunotherapy resistance in tumors. Time point here: before trial treatment. TRAV- and TRBV-specific primers were used for first-strand cDNA, which covered alpha and beta chains. Amplification, which lasted 20 to 25 PCR cycles, used a constant-region primer and V-primer adapter to amplify TCRs. TCRdb ran MiXCR on the reads and lists one entry per CDR3 protein. The profile shows roughly 39,000 distinct CDR3 sequences, around 30% of them singletons. The CDR3 consists of 16 residues. Per germline, CDR1 SGHTA and CDR2 FQGNSA. Trimming removed 5 bases at V and 1 base at J, with 15 bases between. This clonotype was found a few times.

Specimen: PBMCs, collected before treatment. This sequence originates from a male donor with gallbladder cancer. This chain uses TRBV7-2 with TRBJ1-5; perhaps TRBD1 as D (5 bases). CDR3 sequence: CASSPEGRLSNQPQHF. For the CDR3, the DNA is TGTGCCAGCAGCCCCGAGGGACGGCTAAGCAATCAGCCCCAGCATTTT.